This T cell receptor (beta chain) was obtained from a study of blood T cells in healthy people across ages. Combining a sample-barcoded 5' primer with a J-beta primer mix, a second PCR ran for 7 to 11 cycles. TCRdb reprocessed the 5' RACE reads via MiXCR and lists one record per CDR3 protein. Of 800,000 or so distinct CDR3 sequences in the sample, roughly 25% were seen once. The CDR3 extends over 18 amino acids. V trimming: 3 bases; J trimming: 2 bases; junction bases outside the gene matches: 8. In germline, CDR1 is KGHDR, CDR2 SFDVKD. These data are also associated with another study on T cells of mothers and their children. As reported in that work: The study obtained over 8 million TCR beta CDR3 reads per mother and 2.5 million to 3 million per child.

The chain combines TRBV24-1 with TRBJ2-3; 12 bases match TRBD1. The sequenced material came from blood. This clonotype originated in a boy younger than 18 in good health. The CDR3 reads CATSDRGTGGRYTDTQYF. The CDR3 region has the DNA TGTGCCACCAGTGATCGTGGGACAGGGGGCCGGTACACAGATACGCAGTATTTT.